The sequence of this T cell receptor (beta chain) was determined in a study of OX40 agonist ivuxolimab in advanced cancers. The protocol was immunoSEQ multiplex PCR, while the TCRdb copy is restricted to in-frame clones and leaves out a portion. The data hold roughly 86,000 clones, with more than 85% observed a single time. Germline CDR1 and CDR2: SGHNT and YYREEE (reference sequence). The CDR3 extends over 15 amino acids. Trimming took 4 bases from V and 2 from J, leaving 13 bases between them. The sequence was collected from an adult with an advanced solid tumor such as melanoma, head and neck, liver or kidney cancer. The V and J genes are TRBV5-4 and TRBJ2-1, with D possibly TRBD2 on 6 matching bases. Sequenced material: CD4+ or CD8+ T cells sorted from blood, taken in a trial of the OX40 agonist ivuxolimab. CDR3 nucleotide sequence: TGTGCCAGCAGCCCGACTAGTGGAGCCTACAATGAGCAGTTCTTC. The encoded protein is CASSPTSGAYNEQFF.